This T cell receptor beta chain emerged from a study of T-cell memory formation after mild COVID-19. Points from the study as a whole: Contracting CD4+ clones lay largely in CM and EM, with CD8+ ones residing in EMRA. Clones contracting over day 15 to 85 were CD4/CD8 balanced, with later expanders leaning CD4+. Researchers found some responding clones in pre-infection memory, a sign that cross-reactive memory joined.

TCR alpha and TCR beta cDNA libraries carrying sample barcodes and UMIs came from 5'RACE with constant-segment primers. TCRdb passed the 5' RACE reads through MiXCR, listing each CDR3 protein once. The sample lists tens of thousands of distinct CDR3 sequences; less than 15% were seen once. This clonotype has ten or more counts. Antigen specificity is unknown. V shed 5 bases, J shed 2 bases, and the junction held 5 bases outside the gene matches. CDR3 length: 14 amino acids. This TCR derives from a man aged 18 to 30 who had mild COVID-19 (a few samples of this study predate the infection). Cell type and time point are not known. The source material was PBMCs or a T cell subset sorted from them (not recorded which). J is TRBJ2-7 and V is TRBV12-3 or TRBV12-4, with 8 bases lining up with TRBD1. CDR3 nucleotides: TGTGCCAGCAGTAAAGGACAGGGCGCCTACGAGCAGTACGTC. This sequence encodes CASSKGQGAYEQYV.